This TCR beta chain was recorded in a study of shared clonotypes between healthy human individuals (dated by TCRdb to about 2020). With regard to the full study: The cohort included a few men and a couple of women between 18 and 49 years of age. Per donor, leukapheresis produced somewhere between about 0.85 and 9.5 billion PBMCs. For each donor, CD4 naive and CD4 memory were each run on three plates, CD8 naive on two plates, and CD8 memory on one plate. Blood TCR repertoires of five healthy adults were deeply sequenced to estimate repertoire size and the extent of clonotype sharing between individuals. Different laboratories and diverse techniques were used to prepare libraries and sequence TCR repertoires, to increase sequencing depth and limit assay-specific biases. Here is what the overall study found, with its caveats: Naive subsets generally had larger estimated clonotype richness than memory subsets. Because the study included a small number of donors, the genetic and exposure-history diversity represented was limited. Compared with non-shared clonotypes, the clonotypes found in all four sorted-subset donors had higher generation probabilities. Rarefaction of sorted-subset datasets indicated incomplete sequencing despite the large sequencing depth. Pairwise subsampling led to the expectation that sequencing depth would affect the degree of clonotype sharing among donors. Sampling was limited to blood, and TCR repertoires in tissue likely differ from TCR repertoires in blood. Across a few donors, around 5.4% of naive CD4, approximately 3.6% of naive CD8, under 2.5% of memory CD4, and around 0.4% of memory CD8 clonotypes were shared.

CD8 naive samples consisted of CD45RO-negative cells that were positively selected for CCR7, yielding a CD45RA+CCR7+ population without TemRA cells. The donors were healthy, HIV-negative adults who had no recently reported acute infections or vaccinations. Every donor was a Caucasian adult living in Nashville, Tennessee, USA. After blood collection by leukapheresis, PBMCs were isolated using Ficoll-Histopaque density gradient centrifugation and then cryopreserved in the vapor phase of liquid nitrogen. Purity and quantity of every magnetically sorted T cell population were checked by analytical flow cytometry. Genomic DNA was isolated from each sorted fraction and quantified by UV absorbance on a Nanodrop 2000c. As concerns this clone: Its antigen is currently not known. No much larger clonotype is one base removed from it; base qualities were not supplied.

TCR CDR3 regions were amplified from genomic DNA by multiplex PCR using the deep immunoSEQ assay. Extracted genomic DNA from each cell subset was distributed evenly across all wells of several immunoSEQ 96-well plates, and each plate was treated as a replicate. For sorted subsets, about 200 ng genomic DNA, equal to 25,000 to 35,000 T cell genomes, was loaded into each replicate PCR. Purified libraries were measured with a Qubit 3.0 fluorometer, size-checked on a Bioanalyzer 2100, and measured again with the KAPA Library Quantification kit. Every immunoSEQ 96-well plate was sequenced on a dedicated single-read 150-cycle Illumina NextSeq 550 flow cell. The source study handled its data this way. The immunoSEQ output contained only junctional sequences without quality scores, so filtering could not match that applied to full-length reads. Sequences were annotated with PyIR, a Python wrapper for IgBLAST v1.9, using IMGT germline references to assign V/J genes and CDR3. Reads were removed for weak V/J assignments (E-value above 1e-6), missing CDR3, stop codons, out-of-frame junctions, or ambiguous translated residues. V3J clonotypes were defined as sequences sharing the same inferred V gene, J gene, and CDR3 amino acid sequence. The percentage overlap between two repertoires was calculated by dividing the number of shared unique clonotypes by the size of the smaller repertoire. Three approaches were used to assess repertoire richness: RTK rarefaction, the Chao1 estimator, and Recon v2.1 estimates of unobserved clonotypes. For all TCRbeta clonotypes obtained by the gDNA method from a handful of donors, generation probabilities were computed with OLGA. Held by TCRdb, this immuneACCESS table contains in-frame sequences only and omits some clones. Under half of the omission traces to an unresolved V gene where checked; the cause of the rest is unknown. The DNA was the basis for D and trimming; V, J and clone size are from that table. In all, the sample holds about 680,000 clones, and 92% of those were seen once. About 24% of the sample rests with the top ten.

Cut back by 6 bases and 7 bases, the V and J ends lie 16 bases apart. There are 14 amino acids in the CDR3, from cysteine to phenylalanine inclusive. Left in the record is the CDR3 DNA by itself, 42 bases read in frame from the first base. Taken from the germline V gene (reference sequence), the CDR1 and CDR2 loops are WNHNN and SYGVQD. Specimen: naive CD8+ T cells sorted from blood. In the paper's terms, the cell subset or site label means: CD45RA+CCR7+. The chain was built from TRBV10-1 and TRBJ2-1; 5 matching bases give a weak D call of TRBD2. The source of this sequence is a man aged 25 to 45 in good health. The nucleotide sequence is TGCGCCAGCAGCCTTATTGCGGACTGGAATGAGCAGTTCTTC. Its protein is CASSLIADWNEQFF.